This record covers a single TCR beta chain. From germline, CDR1 is LNHDA and CDR2 SQIVND (reference sequence). The CDR3 has 16 amino acids. Between the trimmed V and J ends, which lost 3 bases and 7 bases, there was a span of 16 bases. This sample is part of a study of T cell changes during pregnancy in multiple sclerosis. Data came from immunoSEQ multiplex PCR; TCRdb stores just in-frame clones and leaves some out. This sample has 20,000 to 30,000 clones; more than 75% occur once, and the top ten carry 0.8% to 1.3%. This specimen was CD4+ T cells from peripheral blood mononuclear cells, taken in the second trimester of pregnancy. J is TRBJ1-6 and V is TRBV19, with D possibly being TRBD1 (5 bases). The source is a female donor in good health, enrolled as a control in a pregnancy study. The CDR3 here is CASSILSGQGNSPLHF. CDR3 sequence (DNA): TGTGCCAGTAGTATTCTAAGTGGGCAGGGAAATTCACCCCTCCACTTT.